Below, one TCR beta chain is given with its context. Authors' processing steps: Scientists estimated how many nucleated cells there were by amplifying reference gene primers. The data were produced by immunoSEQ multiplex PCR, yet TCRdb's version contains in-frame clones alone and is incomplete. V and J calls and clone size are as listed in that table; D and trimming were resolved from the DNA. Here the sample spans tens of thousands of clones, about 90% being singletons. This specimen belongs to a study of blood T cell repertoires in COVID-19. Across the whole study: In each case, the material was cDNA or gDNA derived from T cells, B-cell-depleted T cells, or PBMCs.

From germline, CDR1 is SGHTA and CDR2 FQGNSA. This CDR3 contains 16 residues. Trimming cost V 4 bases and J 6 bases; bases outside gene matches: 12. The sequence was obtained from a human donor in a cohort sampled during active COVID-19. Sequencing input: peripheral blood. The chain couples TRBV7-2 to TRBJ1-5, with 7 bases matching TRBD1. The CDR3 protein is CASSSPTGPHSQPQHF. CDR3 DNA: TGTGCCAGCAGCTCTCCGACAGGGCCGCATAGTCAGCCCCAGCATTTT.